A selection of T cell receptor beta chains follows, all from one sample in a study of response to subunit inactivated influenza vaccine. In TCRdb, the RT-PCR reads were re-called with MiXCR into one record per CDR3 protein. In the table there are 500,000 to 550,000 distinct CDR3 sequences, approximately 7.6% of which are singletons. The sequencing here drew on PBMCs from blood, taken approximately 25 months after vaccination. These receptor sequences come from a man aged 45-69 years who received an inactivated influenza vaccine. Both conserved end residues are part of each CDR3. D genes are given only for firm matches. Only part of the rows carry a size: once, few, many, or a class if the clone is expanded.

V: TRBV29-1
size: NA
J: TRBJ2-3
length: 13
D: NA
DNA: TGCAGCGTTGAGGCGCGACAGGTCGATACGCAGTATTTT
CDR3: CSVEARQVDTQYF

V: TRBV5-6
size: many
J: TRBJ1-4
length: 13
D: NA
DNA: TGTGCCAGCAGCTTCTCTCTCAATGAAAAACTGTTTTTT
CDR3: CASSFSLNEKLFF

V: TRBV6-5
size: many
J: TRBJ2-2
length: 14
D: NA
DNA: TGTGCCAGCAGTTTGGAGACTCGGAGCGGGGAGCTGTTTTTT
CDR3: CASSLETRSGELFF

V: TRBV5-1
size: many
J: TRBJ2-1
length: 13
D: TRBD2
DNA: TGCGCCAGCAGCACGGGACTACTCCTCGGCCAGTTCTTC
CDR3: CASSTGLLLGQFF

V: TRBV6-5
size: NA
J: TRBJ2-1
length: 13
D: NA
DNA: TGTGCCAGCAGTTACTCTAGGACCGGGAGCAAGTTCTTC
CDR3: CASSYSRTGSKFF

V: TRBV20-1
size: few
J: TRBJ2-1
length: 14
D: TRBD2
DNA: TGCAGTGCTCAAGCGGGAGGGTCGAGGAATGAGCAGTTCTTC
CDR3: CSAQAGGSRNEQFF

V: TRBV5-1
size: many
J: TRBJ1-2
length: 13
D: NA
DNA: TGCGCCAGCAGCCTAACAGGGTTCTATGGCTACACCTTC
CDR3: CASSLTGFYGYTF

V: TRBV6-1
size: NA
J: TRBJ2-1
length: 15
D: NA
DNA: TGTGCCAGCACCCCAGGGGGGGGAGGGCTAAGTGAGCAGTTCTTC
CDR3: CASTPGGGGLSEQFF

V: TRBV6-2/TRBV6-3
size: few
J: TRBJ2-7
length: 13
D: TRBD2
DNA: TGTGCCAGCGGGACTAGCGAAACCTACGAGCAGTACTTC
CDR3: CASGTSETYEQYF

V: TRBV4-3
size: few
J: TRBJ2-7
length: 14
D: NA
DNA: TGCGCCAGCAGCCAAGGGGACTCCAACAACGAGCAGTACTTC
CDR3: CASSQGDSNNEQYF

V: TRBV5-1
size: few
J: TRBJ1-2
length: 15
D: TRBD1
DNA: TGCGCCAGCAGCGGACTGACAGGGGGAAACTATGGCTACACCTTC
CDR3: CASSGLTGGNYGYTF

V: TRBV7-2
size: few
J: TRBJ1-1
length: 12
D: NA
DNA: TGTGCCAGCAGCCACCCGTGGGGTGAAGCTTTCTTT
CDR3: CASSHPWGEAFF

V: TRBV6-1
size: few
J: TRBJ1-5
length: 12
D: NA
DNA: TGTGCCAGCAGTTGGAATAATCAGCCCCAGCATTTT
CDR3: CASSWNNQPQHF

V: TRBV7-2
size: few
J: TRBJ2-4
length: 17
D: TRBD2
DNA: TGTGCCAGCAGCCCTTCTAGCGGGAGGGTAGCCAAAAACATTCAGTACTTC
CDR3: CASSPSSGRVAKNIQYF

V: TRBV7-2
size: many
J: TRBJ2-3
length: 15
D: NA
DNA: TGTGCCACCCGGCCCGCGCGGGGTGCATCAGATACGCAGTATTTT
CDR3: CATRPARGASDTQYF

V: TRBV29-1
size: few
J: TRBJ2-2
length: 12
D: NA
DNA: TGCAGCGCCGGGACAACCACCGGGGAGCTGTTTTTT
CDR3: CSAGTTTGELFF

V: TRBV6-5
size: few
J: TRBJ2-5
length: 15
D: TRBD2
DNA: TGTGCCAGCAGTTACGTAGCGGGGGAGCGGGAGACCCAGTACTTC
CDR3: CASSYVAGERETQYF

V: TRBV7-2
size: NA
J: TRBJ2-3
length: 15
D: TRBD1
DNA: TGTGCCAGCAGCCTACAGGGGGCCAGGGGAGATACGCAGTATTTT
CDR3: CASSLQGARGDTQYF

V: TRBV13
size: many
J: TRBJ1-1
length: 13
D: NA
DNA: TGTGCCAGCAGCCAAATTGGGACCAGAATCGAGTTCTTT
CDR3: CASSQIGTRIEFF

V: TRBV3-1
size: NA
J: TRBJ1-4
length: 16
D: TRBD1
DNA: TGTGCCAGCAGCCAAGATCCATCAGGGGGTAATGAAAAACTGTTTTTT
CDR3: CASSQDPSGGNEKLFF

V: TRBV5-1
size: many
J: TRBJ2-6
length: 15
D: NA
DNA: TGCGCCAGCAGCCCGGACAGCTCTGGGGCCAACGTCCTGACTTTC
CDR3: CASSPDSSGANVLTF

V: TRBV29-1
size: NA
J: TRBJ2-7
length: 11
D: NA
DNA: TGCAGCGGGACGGGTCCGGGCGGGCAGTACTTC
CDR3: CSGTGPGGQYF

V: TRBV5-5
size: NA
J: TRBJ2-2
length: 17
D: NA
DNA: TGTGCCAGCAGCCCCGGGCCCACAGGCTTTAGGACCGGGGAGCTGTTTTTT
CDR3: CASSPGPTGFRTGELFF

V: TRBV6-5
size: many
J: TRBJ2-2
length: 15
D: NA
DNA: TGTGCCAGCAGTTACTTTAGCGGTAACACCGGGGAGCTGTTTTTT
CDR3: CASSYFSGNTGELFF

V: TRBV6-1
size: few
J: TRBJ2-1
length: 16
D: NA
DNA: TGTGCCAGCAGTCCCCGTAGGAGTGGCTCCTACAATGAGCAGTTCTTC
CDR3: CASSPRRSGSYNEQFF

V: TRBV3-1
size: few
J: TRBJ2-3
length: 12
D: TRBD2
DNA: TGTGCCAGCAGCCCGCGGGGGGATACGCAGTATTTT
CDR3: CASSPRGDTQYF

V: TRBV29-1
size: NA
J: TRBJ2-5
length: 10
D: NA
DNA: TGCAGCGTGGCTGAAGAGACCCAGTACTTC
CDR3: CSVAEETQYF

V: TRBV20-1
size: few
J: TRBJ2-7
length: 16
D: TRBD2
DNA: TGCAGTGCTAGAGTCGACGGGAGGGCCCTTAGAGGCGAGCAGTACTTC
CDR3: CSARVDGRALRGEQYF

V: TRBV12-3/TRBV12-4
size: many
J: TRBJ1-1
length: 14
D: NA
DNA: TGTGCCAGCAGCCCCCCCACGGAGAACACTGAAGCTTTCTTT
CDR3: CASSPPTENTEAFF

V: TRBV28
size: few
J: TRBJ1-2
length: 13
D: NA
DNA: TGTGCCAGCAGTTTATTCGCCGAAGTGGGCTACACCTTC
CDR3: CASSLFAEVGYTF

V: TRBV20-1
size: many
J: TRBJ2-5
length: 15
D: NA
DNA: TGCAGTGCCTCTGAGACCAGGGCGGGCCATCGGTCCCAGTACTTC
CDR3: CSASETRAGHRSQYF

V: TRBV7-2
size: few
J: TRBJ2-2
length: 14
D: NA
DNA: TGTGCCAGCAGCCCTATCGTGAACACCGGGGAGCTGTTTTTT
CDR3: CASSPIVNTGELFF

V: TRBV7-8
size: NA
J: TRBJ2-7
length: 17
D: TRBD2
DNA: TGTGCCAGCAGCGCCCGCCCGCGGGGGATTACGTTTCGTGAGCAGTACTTC
CDR3: CASSARPRGITFREQYF

V: TRBV11-2
size: NA
J: TRBJ2-2
length: 16
D: TRBD2
DNA: TGTGCCAGCAGCTCCCGGACTAGCGGGAGCATTGGGGAGCTGTTTTTT
CDR3: CASSSRTSGSIGELFF

V: TRBV6-5
size: many
J: TRBJ2-1
length: 16
D: TRBD2
DNA: TGTGCCAGCAGTTACCGGACGGGGGGGCAGCGAAATGAGCAGTTCTTC
CDR3: CASSYRTGGQRNEQFF

V: TRBV6-2/TRBV6-3
size: few
J: TRBJ1-4
length: 14
D: NA
DNA: TGTGCCAGCAGACCGGGGCGCCGAGGTGAAAAACTGTTTTTT
CDR3: CASRPGRRGEKLFF

V: TRBV6-5
size: many
J: TRBJ2-5
length: 15
D: TRBD1
DNA: TGTGCCAGCAGTTTCCGCGGACAGGCCGTGAAGACCCAGTACTTC
CDR3: CASSFRGQAVKTQYF

V: TRBV5-1
size: many
J: TRBJ1-1
length: 13
D: TRBD1
DNA: TGCGCCAGCAGCTCGACAGGGGAAGCTGAAGCTTTCTTT
CDR3: CASSSTGEAEAFF

V: TRBV28
size: NA
J: TRBJ1-5
length: 12
D: TRBD1
DNA: TGTGCCAGCAGTCAGGGGGGGTATCCCCAGCATTTT
CDR3: CASSQGGYPQHF

V: TRBV5-1
size: many
J: TRBJ2-3
length: 16
D: TRBD1
DNA: TGCGCCAGCAGCCAGCTGGACAGGGGGCAATCAGATACGCAGTATTTT
CDR3: CASSQLDRGQSDTQYF

V: TRBV6-5
size: many
J: TRBJ2-5
length: 15
D: NA
DNA: TGTGCCAGCAGTTACTGGGTGGACAGCCAAGAGACCCAGTACTTC
CDR3: CASSYWVDSQETQYF

V: TRBV5-1
size: NA
J: TRBJ2-7
length: 15
D: NA
DNA: TGCGCCAGCAGCCCTCGTCAGGGCTCCACCTACGAGCAGTACTTC
CDR3: CASSPRQGSTYEQYF

V: TRBV20-1
size: few
J: TRBJ2-3
length: 15
D: TRBD2
DNA: TGCAGTGCTAGCCCACGGGGACTAGCGGCGGATACGCAGTATTTT
CDR3: CSASPRGLAADTQYF

V: TRBV20-1
size: NA
J: TRBJ1-6
length: 14
D: TRBD1
DNA: TGCAGTGCTAGAGACCAGGGGGCCTTTTCACCCCTCCACTTT
CDR3: CSARDQGAFSPLHF

V: TRBV20-1
size: few
J: TRBJ1-1
length: 13
D: NA
DNA: TGCAGTGCTTATCCGACAGTGAACACTGAAGCTTTCTTT
CDR3: CSAYPTVNTEAFF

V: TRBV27
size: NA
J: TRBJ2-5
length: 13
D: NA
DNA: TGTGCCAGCAGTTTAATGCCTCAAGAGACCCAGTACTTC
CDR3: CASSLMPQETQYF

V: TRBV7-2
size: many
J: TRBJ1-4
length: 16
D: TRBD1
DNA: TGTGCCAGCAGCCCTAGAGGGGGCCCAACTAATGAAAAACTGTTTTTT
CDR3: CASSPRGGPTNEKLFF

V: TRBV6-2/TRBV6-3
size: many
J: TRBJ1-5
length: 13
D: TRBD1
DNA: TGTGCCACCCGAGACAGGGGCTTTCAGCCCCAGCATTTT
CDR3: CATRDRGFQPQHF

V: TRBV29-1
size: few
J: TRBJ1-2
length: 13
D: NA
DNA: TGCAGCGCTACCTTAGGGGGTAACTATGGCTACACCTTC
CDR3: CSATLGGNYGYTF

V: TRBV6-1
size: few
J: TRBJ2-7
length: 16
D: TRBD2
DNA: TGTGCCAGCAGCCGCGGGAGCTCCGGGGCCGCCTACGAGCAGTACTTC
CDR3: CASSRGSSGAAYEQYF

V: TRBV4-2
size: NA
J: TRBJ2-1
length: 16
D: NA
DNA: TGTGCCAGCAGCCAAGTCCCAGGAGCACGGAGCAATGAGCAGTTCTTC
CDR3: CASSQVPGARSNEQFF

V: TRBV12-3/TRBV12-4
size: many
J: TRBJ2-1
length: 11
D: NA
DNA: TGTGCCAGCAGCCGAGGCAATGAGCAGTTCTTC
CDR3: CASSRGNEQFF

V: TRBV21-1
size: NA
J: TRBJ2-7
length: 14
D: NA
DNA: TGTGCCAGCAGCAAAGTGTCAGCCCCGAGGGAGCAGTACTTC
CDR3: CASSKVSAPREQYF

V: TRBV20-1
size: NA
J: TRBJ2-5
length: 12
D: NA
DNA: TGCAGTGCTAGATGGGACCAAGAGACCCAGTACTTC
CDR3: CSARWDQETQYF

V: TRBV20-1
size: few
J: TRBJ1-6
length: 15
D: TRBD1
DNA: TGCAGTGCTGCGATTGGACAGGGCCATAATTCACCCCTCCACTTT
CDR3: CSAAIGQGHNSPLHF

V: TRBV3-1
size: NA
J: TRBJ2-3
length: 13
D: TRBD2
DNA: TGTGCCAGCAAGCGGGGGAGCACAGATACGCAGTATTTT
CDR3: CASKRGSTDTQYF

V: TRBV20-1
size: NA
J: TRBJ2-7
length: 14
D: TRBD2
DNA: TGCAGTGCTACCCTTGGGGAGGGAGCCTACGAGCAGTACTTC
CDR3: CSATLGEGAYEQYF